Sequencing of this TCR beta chain was carried out in a study of cytomegalovirus exposure and HLA in healthy donors (dated by TCRdb to about 2017). In the study overall: In an earlier analysis of some 550 of the donors, 250 to 300 Gb of sequence data and 117 million unique TCR beta sequences from roughly 190 million T cells were reported. An early release covering some 640 HLA-typed donors comprised about 320 gigabases of sequencing data and around 80 million unique TCR sequences. Of the roughly 400 genotyped donors, 65% to 90% were placed in the genetic ancestry cluster associated with self-reported Caucasian donors. The aim of the study was to test whether cataloging public T cell receptors could identify signatures of past pathogen exposure. Using immunosequencing, the study profiled T cell repertoires from around 680 subjects and related those repertoires to cytomegalovirus serostatus. In addition to the first cohort of 666 subjects, a separate validation cohort of 120 different subjects was used. To predict cytomegalovirus infection status, the study combined high-throughput TCR immunosequencing, statistical association of individual TCRs with disease status, and machine learning. A later analysis re-analyzed previously published TCR beta repertoires from 650 to 800 donors and added high-resolution HLA genotyping to study TCR occurrence patterns. The later analysis used no new phenotypic data to find candidate immune exposures, relying instead on TCR beta sequences and their occurrence across donors. To decide whether each TCR beta V gene segment behaved as functional or pseudogenic, an earlier analysis of some 600 of the donors relied on high-throughput TCR beta sequencing. Donor age, sex, ethnicity and CMV serostatus were compiled alongside the repertoire data. Genome-wide SNP genotypes for about 55% of the roughly 670 donors were used in a later genetic analysis, which treated that subset as a discovery cohort. Every repertoire in the discovery cohort had been generated on one and the same sequencing platform. HLA typing included class I and class II loci at four-digit resolution. Typing coverage differed by locus: A, B, C, DRB1 and DQB1 were typed in about 620-630 donors, DQA1 in about 550, DPA1 in approximately 610, and DPB1 in just under 490. Because of strong linkage in the cohort, five DR-DQ haplotypes were treated as single units for association and clustering. Among around 400 genotyped donors of the cohort, an average of around 250,000 unique TCR beta nucleotide sequences was sequenced per donor, of which roughly 18% were non-productive. Beyond this particular receptor, the publication reports: For the cohort, immune exposure information was limited to CMV serostatus. A total of 150 to 200 TCR beta chains were listed by the study as associated with cytomegalovirus. According to a later analysis, TCR association rates differed among HLA loci, with DRB1 alleles showing the most associated TCRs and HLA-C alleles showing the fewest. A later analysis reported that several top co-occurrence clusters appeared linked to parvovirus B19, influenza, CMV and Epstein-Barr virus. Because counts were too low, around 17 rarely observed V segments, including chromosome 9 orphons, were left out of the earlier analysis of about 620 of the donors. Three of the identified cytomegalovirus-associated TCR beta chains were confirmed in vitro to be specific for cytomegalovirus antigens. In a later genetic analysis, a missense DCLRE1C variant was associated with V-gene and J-gene trimming of TCR beta chains, and the association was replicated in an independent cohort. Across donors, most TCR sequences were observed very rarely, whereas some public TCRs were present in many individuals. The classifier was reported to diagnose cytomegalovirus status with high specificity and sensitivity in both the original and validation cohorts. At a false discovery rate of 0.05, a later analysis linked 16,000 or so TCR beta sequences to specific HLA alleles. A later genetic analysis reported fewer N-insertions in productive TCRs among donors in an Asian-associated ancestry cluster than the roughly 670-donor mean. Roughly uniform sequencing depth across donors was assumed in presence/absence analyses, although this assumption may not hold. Some IMGT-functional V segments, including TRBV6-2 and TRBV6-3, could not be distinguished by the 87-base-pair reads and were therefore excluded. In this cohort, only TCR beta chains were sequenced, and detectable features were limited by the absence of alpha or paired-chain data. Compared with equally common non-associated chains, HLA-associated TCR beta chains in a later analysis were more clonally expanded and had lower generation probabilities. A group of highly shared sequence variants was considered likely to be a technical artifact of the sequencing pipeline. Assigning TCR associations to individual alleles was difficult when HLA alleles, especially DR and DQ, strongly co-occurred. According to the authors, the approach could potentially be generalized to other disease states and immunological phenotypes. In a later analysis, most CMV-associated TCR beta chains were found to appear HLA-restricted, with HLA associations seemingly driven largely by CMV exposure. An earlier analysis of approximately 530 of the donors showed that most TCR beta V segments appeared in productive rearrangements either about 87% or about 30% of the time, which broadly matched IMGT annotations. Linkage disequilibrium might explain the correlated functional status among segregating V segments, but an unknown experimental factor could not be ruled out. Because some donors lacked HLA typing at each locus, the association tests relied only on the typed subset. A further reported finding was that TCR beta sequences accurately predicted the HLA-A and HLA-B alleles for most subjects in the first cohort.

In total, 600 or so healthy bone marrow donors made up the cohort. All cohort members were sampled while nominally healthy, although unrecorded immune exposures were likely present. The donor tested CMV seronegative and was one of the 352 seronegative cohort members. Each donor provided a peripheral blood sample, and peripheral blood mononuclear cells were used for TCR beta sequencing. Genomic DNA was extracted from the blood cell samples with the Qiagen DNeasy Blood Extraction Kit. Library method: the immunoSEQ multiplex PCR assay. For the multiplex PCR, a mixture combining 60 forward primers for TCR Vbeta segments and 13 reverse primers for TCR Jbeta segments was used. Amplification of the CDR3 region of rearranged TCR beta genes was performed with a multiplex PCR assay on genomic DNA. On the Illumina HiSeq System, the amplified TCR beta libraries were sequenced as 87-base-pair reads. Under the source paper's analysis protocol: A later analysis counted some 74 million unique TCR beta chains across the approximately 700 repertoires, and around 12 million of these chains were shared by at least two donors. To remove PCR and sequencing errors, raw reads were error-corrected and collapsed into unique sequences using a nearest-neighbor algorithm that merged closely related sequences. V, D and J gene segments were assigned by aligning CDR3 sequences to IMGT reference sequences. For a sequence to be retained, a match of at least six nucleotides to both a V gene segment and a J gene segment was required. A rearrangement was called productive if the CDR3 had no stop codons and remained in frame with V and J, and every other rearrangement was called non-productive. Following IMGT convention, CDR3 was defined as the stretch from the second conserved V-encoded cysteine to the conserved J-encoded phenylalanine. In an earlier analysis of more than 550 of the donors, sequences lacking an unambiguous match to a single V gene segment were excluded. In an earlier analysis of roughly 600 of the donors, a V segment was called functional when productive rearrangements were above 56.7%, and segregating when the standard deviation between donors exceeded 5%. To diagnose cytomegalovirus status from the catalog of TCR beta chain sequences, a statistical classification framework was built. In a later analysis, TCR nucleotide sequences were compared against IMGT/GENE-DB human TR gene sequences so that V and J genes could be assigned. In a later analysis, CDR3 sequences and most-parsimonious VDJ recombination scenarios were assigned using the TCRdist pipeline. A later analysis defined each TCR beta chain by its CDR3 amino acid sequence plus V-gene family, and excluded reads lacking a unique V-gene family. To address suspected cross-contamination and a sequencing artifact, a later analysis removed 450 to 700 highly shared, low-generation-probability nucleotide sequences. In a later analysis, a clonal expansion index for each public chain was calculated from normalized within-repertoire ranks of inferred template counts. In a later analysis, generation probabilities were computed with a VDJ recombination model fitted to out-of-frame rearrangements, and the resulting probabilities were checked against IGoR. Hypergeometric tests were used in a later analysis to score TCR-TCR, TCR-HLA and TCR-CMV co-occurrence, with a repertoire-size bias correction applied to the TCR pairs. False discovery rates were estimated in a later analysis by permuting HLA or CMV assignments 20 times. In a later analysis, co-occurring TCRs were grouped using DBSCAN, with TCRdist sequence similarity added in when clustering inside HLA-allele-positive subsets. Repertoires with fewer than 30,000 or more than 120,000 public chains, plus five repertoires with anomalous nucleotide sharing, were excluded from co-occurrence clustering. This is the immuneACCESS table as TCRdb keeps it, with only in-frame sequences that have V and J called. A part of the clones is gone; compared with another copy, unresolved V genes explain less than half, and the rest is unexplained. The DNA was the basis for D and trimming; V, J and clone size are from that table. The sample yields 55,000 to 80,000 clones; roughly 78% were counted once. Together, the top ten hold 1.5% to 2% of the sample.

The CDR3 contains 16 residues, cysteine and phenylalanine counted. CDR3 DNA only is kept here, 48 bases in frame from base 1. At the junction V is shortened by 1 base and J by 2 bases; bases outside the gene matches: 2. The germline V gene supplies CDR1 KGHSH and CDR2 LQKENI. Notes on this clone: The specificity of this receptor is unknown. No base-level quality is on record; no much larger clone is a single base apart.

The sequenced sample was PBMCs. The TCR sequence derives from a man aged 18 to 35 in good health and CMV-seronegative. Here the chain combines TRBV18 and TRBJ2-3; TRBD2 aligns with 11 central bases. The CDR3 has the sequence CASSPQTSGTTDTQYF. At the DNA level, the sequence is TGTGCCAGCTCACCACAGACTAGCGGGACCACAGATACGCAGTATTTT.